This T cell receptor (beta chain) was captured by sequencing in a study of STAT5B mutations in CD4+ large granular lymphocyte leukemia. Sequencing was at survey level. The authors' processing: A productive frequency of 2.59 x 10-5 was the lowest detectable. Generated by immunoSEQ multiplex PCR, the TCRdb table keeps only in-frame clones and is missing some. V, J and clone size reflect that table, while D and trimming were determined from the DNA. The sample consists of some 51,000 clones, about 80% of them appearing once. There are a few counts of this clone. This clonotype originated in a human donor in good health. The specimen sequenced was CD4+ T cells from blood buffy coats.

CDR3 nucleotide sequence: TGTGCCAGCAGCGTAGATGGGAGGAGCGAGCAGTACTTC. Encoded protein: CASSVDGRSEQYF. The chain uses TRBV9 and TRBJ2-7, with D possibly TRBD2 on 6 matching bases. The V and J ends lost 0 bases and 6 bases respectively, with 10 bases between them. The germline V gene encodes CDR1 SGDLS and CDR2 YYNGEE. This CDR3 is 13 amino acids long.